A single sample is the source of the 21 T cell receptor beta chains below, sequenced in a study of beta chain features in type 1 diabetes (dated by TCRdb to 2016 to 2018). What the work shows at the level of the full study, not this receptor alone: A moderate but significant shortening of TCRB CDR3 length was observed in type 1 diabetes patients in all four CD4+ subsets.

Their antigens remain unidentified. The method behind the library was the immunoSEQ multiplex PCR assay. All of the isolated RNA was reverse transcribed with the High Capacity cDNA Reverse Transcription Kit, so expressed TCRB transcripts were sequenced. Here the immuneACCESS table is served through TCRdb, limited to in-frame sequences with V and J called. Missing clones are a known gap in these copies; in checked studies unresolved V genes cover under half, and the rest lacks a known reason. Across this sample there are around 300,000 clones, with approximately 15% seen only once. Approximately 0.015% of the sample is in the top ten clones. What was sequenced was naive CD4+ T cells from blood. The sample's cell subset or site, from its label and the paper: true naive CD4+ T cells. Receptors originate from a man between 18 and 35 years old with type 1 diabetes.

This rearrangement joins TRBV18 to TRBJ2-7, with 9 nucleotides matching TRBD2. This CDR3 region has 15 residues. Trimming at V came to 3 bases and at J to 2 bases, leaving 5 bases not matched to a gene. CDR1 and CDR2 (germline): KGHSH, LQKENI. The DNA for the CDR3 is TGTGCCAGCTCACCCGGGACTAGCCACGCCTACGAGCAGTACTTC. Translating gives CASSPGTSHAYEQYF.

This clone was observed a few times. This chain connects TRBV4-2 to TRBJ1-1; possibly TRBD1 for D (6 bases). The V and J ends lost 3 bases and 1 base respectively, with 9 bases between them. CDR3 size: 14 residues. The germline V gene encodes CDR1 LGHNA and CDR2 YNFKEQ. DNA of the CDR3: TGTGCCAGCAGCCAGACGGGACAGAACACTGAAGCTTTCTTT. Translating it yields CASSQTGQNTEAFF.

Points on this clone: Compared with germline, one end of the junction differs, possibly owing to a read error. V and J are TRBV29-1 and TRBJ2-7; perhaps TRBD2 as D (6 bases). Germline-derived CDR1 and CDR2 are SQVTM and ANQGSEA. The CDR3 covers 13 residues. The CDR3 region has the DNA TGCAGCGTCAGTCAGGCACTAGCCTATGAGCAGTACTTC. Translation: CSVSQALAYEQYF.

The V call is TRBV6-5, the J call TRBJ2-1; 11 bases line up with TRBD2. The CDR3 runs 16 residues. Germline trimming cut 6 bases from V and 4 bases from J; bases unmatched to any gene: 8. Germline V gene data show CDR1 as MNHEY and CDR2 as SVGAGI. This CDR3 reads CASSYTSGGIYNEQFF. Written as DNA, the CDR3 is TGTGCCAGCAGCTACACTAGCGGGGGAATTTACAATGAGCAGTTCTTC.

V gene TRBV21-1 combines with J gene TRBJ2-7; TRBD1 reflects the table's D call only, with no check against the DNA. TRBV21-1 constitutes a pseudogene. The CDR3 consists of 14 residues. CDR3 coding DNA: TGTGCCAGCGTTTCTCCACAAAACTCCTACGAGCAGTACTTC. Protein product: CASVSPQNSYEQYF.

J is TRBJ1-3 and V is TRBV9, with 8 bases identical to TRBD1. The J segment lost 1 base and the V segment lost 0 bases, leaving 9 bases of the junction unmatched. The CDR3 length is 18 residues. Germline V lookup: CDR1 SGDLS, CDR2 YYNGEE. This CDR3 reads CASSVAKDRDTSGNTIYF. The CDR3, as DNA: TGTGCCAGCAGCGTAGCTAAGGACAGGGACACTTCTGGAAACACCATATATTTT.

This clone was observed a few times. V is TRBV5-1 and J is TRBJ1-6; possibly TRBD1 for D (5 bases). Trimming shortened V by 0 bases and J by 1 base, and 17 bases separated the two germline ends. Per germline, CDR1 SGHRS and CDR2 YFSETQ. This CDR3 has 19 amino acids. This CDR3 reads CASSLAARGMSSYNSPLHF. DNA for the CDR3: TGCGCCAGCAGCTTGGCGGCAAGGGGAATGAGTTCCTATAATTCACCCCTCCACTTT.

This chain uses TRBV4-2 with TRBJ2-3; 7 nucleotides agree with TRBD1. The CDR3 runs 16 residues. The germline CDR1 and CDR2 sequences are LGHNA and YNFKEQ. V was clipped by 0 bases and J by 2 bases; unmatched bases: 5. This chain's CDR3 is CASSQDGDSTTDTQYF. In DNA, the CDR3 is TGTGCCAGCAGCCAAGATGGGGACAGTACCACAGATACGCAGTATTTT.

The rearrangement links TRBV9 to TRBJ1-1; TRBD1 is a possible D gene (5 bases). V gave up 2 bases and J gave up 2 bases, with 16 bases separating them. The CDR3 sequence is 16 residues long. Per germline, CDR1 SGDLS and CDR2 YYNGEE. CDR3 loop: CASSVTSRGYNTEAFF. The CDR3, as DNA: TGTGCCAGCAGCGTCACAAGCCGGGGGTATAACACTGAAGCTTTCTTT.

The chain's CDR3 is CATTGTGVINYGYTF. The CDR3 DNA follows: TGTGCCACGACCGGGACAGGGGTGATTAACTATGGCTACACCTTC. The rearrangement links TRBV15 to TRBJ1-2; 10 nucleotides match TRBD1. CDR3 size: 15 residues. Germline lookup yields CDR1 LNHNV and CDR2 YYDKDF (reference sequence). Losses at the gene ends were 9 bases for V and 1 base for J; bases not matched to a gene: 8.

The rearrangement uses TRBV6-5 and TRBJ1-2, with D perhaps TRBD1 (5 bases). Trimming stripped 6 bases from V and 8 bases from J, with 13 bases between. The germline V gene encodes CDR1 MNHEY and CDR2 SVGAGI. The CDR3 covers 12 residues. The CDR3: CASSQGSGGYTF. DNA of the CDR3: TGTGCCAGCAGCCAGGGTTCCGGGGGCTACACCTTC.

This clone occurred a few times. The chain has TRBV28 and TRBJ2-3; TRBD2 matches 10 bases. CDR1 and CDR2 (germline): MDHEN, SYDVKM. There are 20 residues in the CDR3. V dropped 4 bases and J dropped 2; count of bases not matched to a gene: 18. As DNA, the CDR3 is TGTGCCAGCAGTTCAGGACAGGGTTTCGTACTAGCGGGGATCACAGATACGCAGTATTTT. Protein product: CASSSGQGFVLAGITDTQYF.

This clone was recorded a few times. The chain has TRBV29-1 and TRBJ2-1; tentative D call: TRBD2 (5 bases). Germline V gene data show CDR1 as SQVTM and CDR2 as ANQGSEA. This CDR3 is built from 14 residues. Trimming left V 8 bases short and J 0 bases short, with 14 bases between. The CDR3 coding sequence is TGCAGCCTCGCGGGTCGTAACTCCTACAATGAGCAGTTCTTC. It translates to CSLAGRNSYNEQFF.

The rearrangement links TRBV5-1 to TRBJ2-7; the D gene is possibly TRBD2 (5 bases). CDR1 SGHRS and CDR2 YFSETQ come from the germline V gene. This CDR3 has 14 residues. The V and J ends lost 3 bases and 0 bases respectively, with 10 bases between them. CDR3 in DNA: TGCGCCAGCAGCTCCGACGGGGACTCCTACGAGCAGTACTTC. Translated, it gives CASSSDGDSYEQYF.

The chain recombines TRBV5-6 with TRBJ1-1; no reliable D call. CDR3 length: 15 amino acids. V was pared by 1 base and J by 2 bases, with 12 bases between. CDR1 is SGHDT, CDR2 YYEEEE, per germline. The CDR3: CASSLTGPGNTEAFF. Written as DNA, the CDR3 is TGTGCCAGCAGCTTGACTGGGCCCGGAAACACTGAAGCTTTCTTT.

The chain is built from TRBV4-2 and TRBJ2-1, with 11 bases lining up with TRBD2. In germline, CDR1 is LGHNA, CDR2 YNFKEQ. This CDR3 has 15 amino acids. V was pared by 0 bases and J by 7 bases, with 2 bases of the junction left unmatched. The CDR3, as DNA: TGTGCCAGCAGCCAAGAACTAGCGGGAGAAAATGAGCAGTTCTTC. It translates to CASSQELAGENEQFF.

This chain connects TRBV27 to TRBJ2-1, with D perhaps matching TRBD1 (7 bases). Germline-derived CDR1 and CDR2 are MNHEY and SMNVEV (reference sequence). V dropped 2 bases and J dropped 4 bases, with 9 bases sitting between them. This CDR3 is 14 amino acids long. The CDR3 sequence: CASSLQGGYNEQFF. The CDR3, as DNA: TGTGCCAGCAGTTTACAGGGGGGATACAATGAGCAGTTCTTC.

This clone was picked up a small number of times. The V and J genes are TRBV28 and TRBJ2-5; weak D call: TRBD1 (5 bases). This CDR3 spans 15 amino acids. Per the germline V gene, CDR1 is MDHEN and CDR2 is SYDVKM. The V end lost 2 bases, the J end lost 4 bases, and 14 bases lay between the germline ends. CDR3 nucleotide sequence: TGTGCCAGCAGTTTAGTGCAGGGTGTGGGAGAGACCCAGTACTTC. Translation gives CASSLVQGVGETQYF. Drawing the rest from reference TRBV28 and TRBJ2-5, the complete variable domain is DVKVTQSSRYLVKRTGEKVFLECVQDMDHENMFWYRQDPGLGLRLIYFSYDVKMKEKGDIPEGYSVSREKKERFSLILESASTNQTSMYLCASSLVQGVGETQYFGPGTRLLVL.

The chain employs TRBV30 and TRBJ2-7; weak D call: TRBD1 (6 bases). Germline-derived CDR1 and CDR2 are GTSNPN and SVGIG (reference sequence). This CDR3 is built from 15 residues. V shed 3 bases and J shed 5 bases, with 20 bases lying between them. The CDR3, as DNA: TGTGCCTGGAGAGCCGCCGGGACAAGGTTTAACGAGCAGTACTTC. Its protein is CAWRAAGTRFNEQYF.

This clone was detected a few times. The V call is TRBV9, the J call TRBJ1-1, with D possibly TRBD1 on 5 matching bases. Trimming left V 0 bases short and J 1 base short, with 7 bases between. Germline V gene sequence: CDR1 SGDLS, CDR2 YYNGEE. The CDR3 extends over 14 amino acids. The CDR3 spells CASSVVGANTEAFF. In DNA, the CDR3 is TGTGCCAGCAGCGTAGTTGGGGCGAACACTGAAGCTTTCTTT.

This sequence joins TRBV14 and TRBJ2-7; the match to TRBD1 covers 9 bases. Germline-derived CDR1 and CDR2 are SGHDN and FVKESK. The CDR3 extends over 16 amino acids. V dropped 5 bases and J dropped 3; count of bases not matched to a gene: 11. The CDR3 sequence: CASSYHPGQGFYEQYF. DNA of the CDR3: TGTGCCAGCAGCTATCACCCGGGACAGGGATTCTACGAGCAGTACTTC.